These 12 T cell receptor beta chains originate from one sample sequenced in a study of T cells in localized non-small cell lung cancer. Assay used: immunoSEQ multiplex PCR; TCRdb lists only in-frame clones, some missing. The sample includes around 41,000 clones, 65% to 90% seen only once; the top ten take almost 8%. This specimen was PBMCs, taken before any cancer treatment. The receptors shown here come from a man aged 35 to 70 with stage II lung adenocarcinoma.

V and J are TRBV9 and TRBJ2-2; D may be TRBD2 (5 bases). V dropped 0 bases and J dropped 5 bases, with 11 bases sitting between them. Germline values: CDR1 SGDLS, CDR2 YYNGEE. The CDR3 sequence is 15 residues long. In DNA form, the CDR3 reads TGTGCCAGCAGCGTAGAAGGAGGTCGGACCGGGGAGCTGTTTTTT. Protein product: CASSVEGGRTGELFF.

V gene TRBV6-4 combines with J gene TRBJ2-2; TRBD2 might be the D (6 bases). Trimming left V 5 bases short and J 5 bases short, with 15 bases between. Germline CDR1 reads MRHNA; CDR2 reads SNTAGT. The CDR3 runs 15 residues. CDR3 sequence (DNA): TGTGCCAGCAGTCCCGGGACTTTCCTAACCGGGGAGCTGTTTTTT. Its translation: CASSPGTFLTGELFF.

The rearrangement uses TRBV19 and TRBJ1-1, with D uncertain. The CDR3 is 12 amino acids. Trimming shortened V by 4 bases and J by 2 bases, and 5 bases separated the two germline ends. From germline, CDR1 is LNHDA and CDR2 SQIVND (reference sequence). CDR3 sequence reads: CASSRGNTEAFF. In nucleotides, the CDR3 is TGTGCCAGTAGTAGGGGAAACACTGAAGCTTTCTTT.

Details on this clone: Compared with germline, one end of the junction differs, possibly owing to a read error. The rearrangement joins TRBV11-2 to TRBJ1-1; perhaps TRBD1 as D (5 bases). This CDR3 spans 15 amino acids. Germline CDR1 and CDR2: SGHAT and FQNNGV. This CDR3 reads CARSSLRGVDTEAFF. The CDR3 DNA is TGTGCCCGCAGCTCGCTACGAGGGGTAGACACTGAAGCTTTCTTT.

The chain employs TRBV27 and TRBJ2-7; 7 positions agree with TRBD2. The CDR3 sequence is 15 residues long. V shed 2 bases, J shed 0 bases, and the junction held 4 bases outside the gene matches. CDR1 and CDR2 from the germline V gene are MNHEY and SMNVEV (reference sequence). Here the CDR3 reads CASSLKGGSSYEQYF. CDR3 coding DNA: TGTGCCAGCAGTTTAAAGGGCGGGAGCTCCTACGAGCAGTACTTC.

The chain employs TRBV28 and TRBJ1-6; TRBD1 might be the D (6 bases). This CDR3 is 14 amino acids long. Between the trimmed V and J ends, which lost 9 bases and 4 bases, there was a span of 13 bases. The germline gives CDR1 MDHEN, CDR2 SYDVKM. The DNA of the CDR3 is TGTGCCAGTACAGGGTCCCTATATAATTCACCCCTCCACTTT. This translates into CASTGSLYNSPLHF.

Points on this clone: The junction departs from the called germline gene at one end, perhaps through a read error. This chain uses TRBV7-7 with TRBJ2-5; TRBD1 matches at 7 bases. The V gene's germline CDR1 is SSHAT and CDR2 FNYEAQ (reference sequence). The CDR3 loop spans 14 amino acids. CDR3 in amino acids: CASSSTGSVETQYF. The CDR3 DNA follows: TGTGCTAGCAGCTCGACAGGGTCCGTGGAGACCCAGTACTTC.

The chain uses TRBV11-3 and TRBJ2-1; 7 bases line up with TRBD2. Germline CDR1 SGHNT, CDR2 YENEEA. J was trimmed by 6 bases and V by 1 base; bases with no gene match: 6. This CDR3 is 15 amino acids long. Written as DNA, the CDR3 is TGTGCCAGCAGCTTAGGTGCTAGCGGCCGCAATGAGCAGTTCTTC. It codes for CASSLGASGRNEQFF.

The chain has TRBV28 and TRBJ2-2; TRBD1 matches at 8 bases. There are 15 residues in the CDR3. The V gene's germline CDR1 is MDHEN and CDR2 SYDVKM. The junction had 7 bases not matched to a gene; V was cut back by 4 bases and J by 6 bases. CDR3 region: CASSSDREGPGELFF. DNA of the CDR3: TGTGCCAGCAGTTCGGACAGGGAAGGACCCGGGGAGCTGTTTTTT.

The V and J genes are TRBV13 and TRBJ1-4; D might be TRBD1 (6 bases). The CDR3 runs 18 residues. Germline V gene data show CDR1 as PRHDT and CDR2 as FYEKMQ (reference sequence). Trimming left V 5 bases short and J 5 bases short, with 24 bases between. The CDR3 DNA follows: TGTGCCAGCAGCACTAGGGGGACACAGGCCGCCAGGAATGAAAAACTGTTTTTT. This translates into CASSTRGTQAARNEKLFF.

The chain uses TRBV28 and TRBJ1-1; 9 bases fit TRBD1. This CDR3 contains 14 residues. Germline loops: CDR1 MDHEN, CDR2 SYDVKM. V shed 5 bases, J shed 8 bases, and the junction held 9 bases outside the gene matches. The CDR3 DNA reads TGTGCCAGCAGTAGGACAGGGGCCGGAGGGGAAGCTTTCTTT. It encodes CASSRTGAGGEAFF.

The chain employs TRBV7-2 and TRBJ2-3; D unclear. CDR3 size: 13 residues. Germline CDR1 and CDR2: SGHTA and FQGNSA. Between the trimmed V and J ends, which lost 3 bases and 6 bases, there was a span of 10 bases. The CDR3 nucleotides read TGTGCCAGCAGCTTCGTTCCCTCCGATACGCAGTATTTT. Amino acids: CASSFVPSDTQYF.